This entry concerns a single TCR beta chain. The V gene's germline CDR1 is SNHLY and CDR2 FYNNEI. Trimming removed 10 bases at V and 1 base at J, with 7 bases between. This CDR3 comprises 11 residues. The source of the sample is a study of T cell changes during pregnancy in multiple sclerosis. Method: immunoSEQ multiplex PCR; TCRdb's copy keeps in-frame clones and lacks some. The data contain around 40,000 clones, roughly 90% of them singletons. This clonotype was sampled from a female donor with multiple sclerosis, enrolled in a pregnancy study. The input for sequencing was CD8+ T cells from peripheral blood mononuclear cells, taken before pregnancy. The chain employs TRBV2 and TRBJ1-1, with unresolved D. The DNA of the CDR3 is TGTGCCACCTGGAGGAACACTGAAGCTTTCTTT. Protein: CATWRNTEAFF.